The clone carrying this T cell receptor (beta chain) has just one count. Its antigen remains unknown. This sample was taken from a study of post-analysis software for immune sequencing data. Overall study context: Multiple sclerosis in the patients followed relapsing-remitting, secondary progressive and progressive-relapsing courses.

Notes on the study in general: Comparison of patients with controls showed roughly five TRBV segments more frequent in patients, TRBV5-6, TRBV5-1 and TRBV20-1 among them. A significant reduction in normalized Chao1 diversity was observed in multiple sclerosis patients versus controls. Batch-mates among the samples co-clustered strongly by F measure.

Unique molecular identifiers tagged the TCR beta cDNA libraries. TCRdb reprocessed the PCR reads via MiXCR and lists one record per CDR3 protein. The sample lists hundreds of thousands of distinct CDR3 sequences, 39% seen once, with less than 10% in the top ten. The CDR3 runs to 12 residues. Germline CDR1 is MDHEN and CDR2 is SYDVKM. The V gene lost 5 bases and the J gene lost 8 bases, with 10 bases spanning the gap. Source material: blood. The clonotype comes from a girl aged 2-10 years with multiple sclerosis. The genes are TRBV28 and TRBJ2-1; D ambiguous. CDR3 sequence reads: CASSGVTDEQFF. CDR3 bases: TGTGCCAGCAGTGGTGTTACGGATGAGCAGTTCTTC.